This paragraph covers one TCR beta chain sequence. Through 5' RACE with UMI labels, the TRB cDNA libraries were prepared. TCRdb re-called the 5' RACE reads; every CDR3 protein appears as one record, without DNA. The sample has about 130,000 distinct CDR3 sequences, and its top ten clones hold 0.29%. This entry comes from a study of CXCR3-negative and CXCR3-positive naive CD8 T cells. There are 16 residues in the CDR3. From germline, CDR1 is DFQATT and CDR2 SNEGSKA (reference sequence). The source of this sequence is a human donor in good health. Some clones in this sample may be carry-over from other donors' samples. Sequenced input: naive CXCR3- CD8+ T cells from blood. Subset denoted: CD45RO-CCR7+CD27+CD95- naive CD8+ T cells lacking CXCR3 (TNR3-). This rearrangement joins TRBV20-1 to TRBJ2-7; lacking DNA, the TRBD1 call made by TCRdb goes unchecked. The CDR3 sequence: CSARDRDRGRNYEQYF.